This TCR beta chain stems from a study of beta chain features in type 1 diabetes. About the research overall: No patient-donor differences in age, gender, total cells or subset yield. Study-wide points: TCRB CDR3 length was moderately but significantly reduced in all four CD4+ subsets of Type 1 diabetes patients.

Every isolated RNA sample was fully reverse transcribed, so sequencing captured expressed TCRB transcripts. Clones were sequenced by immunoSEQ multiplex PCR, and TCRdb holds only the in-frame ones, with some missing. The sample records roughly 230,000 clones, over 8.5% being singletons. The CDR3 is 15 amino acids. Germline V gives CDR1 MNHNY, CDR2 SVGAGI (reference sequence). V lost 5 bases, J lost 1 base, and 6 bases stayed unmatched. This clone showed up just a few times. Its specificity is unknown. This clonotype was obtained from a woman between 18 and 30 years old in good health. The chain couples TRBV6-6 to TRBJ2-3; 7 bases fit TRBD2. The source material was naive CD4+ T cells from blood. CDR3 nucleotides: TGTGCCAGCAGTGGAGCGGGGTCGGGCACAGATACGCAGTATTTT. Its protein product is CASSGAGSGTDTQYF.